This T cell receptor (beta chain) was retrieved from a study of graft-versus-host responses after intestinal transplantation (dated by TCRdb to the early 2020s). Regarding the study in general: Multivisceral, liver-intestinal, or isolated intestinal transplants were received by the recipients. The cohort enrolled about two dozen intestinal transplant recipients including one retransplant, and a few patients lacking pretransplant specimens were excluded. Samples from three later patients were sequenced in-house on an Illumina MiSeq with MiXCR processing rather than by the commercial service. All recipients received anti-thymocyte globulin induction followed by maintenance tacrolimus and steroids for about three years. Donor T cell macrochimerism was defined as a peak of at least 4% donor T cells among recipient peripheral blood mononuclear cells. Graft-versus-host and host-versus-graft alloreactive T cell clones were tracked in the graft, circulation and bone marrow after intestinal transplantation using bulk TCR-beta CDR3 sequencing. To identify alloreactive clones, pre-transplant mixed lymphocyte reaction products were sequenced and then compared with unstimulated pre-transplant donor and recipient T cells. The research as a whole found: The conclusions were limited by the relatively low number and heterogeneity of the intestinal transplant patients. GvH clones were found in recipient bone marrow, and some of the GvH clones appeared earlier in ileal mucosa or blood, which is consistent with an intestinal mucosal origin. Peak levels of circulating GvH clones were associated with declines in HvG clones early after transplant. In patients with donor T cell macrochimerism, the allografts had high GvH to HvG T cell clonal ratios.

With respect to this clone: Its binding antigen is unknown. The record has no base qualities; no much larger clone is one base away.

From cysteine to phenylalanine, the CDR3 is 16 amino acids long. Of all the DNA, just the CDR3 is kept, 48 bases in frame from base 1. The trim is 0 bases for V and 7 bases for J, with a gap of 16 bases between the germline ends. For CDR1 and CDR2, the germline V gene (reference sequence) lists MNHEY and SMNVEV. The library was generated by the immunoSEQ multiplex PCR assay. In most patients, genomic DNA was isolated using the Qiagen DNeasy Blood and Tissue Kit and sent frozen to Adaptive Biotechnologies for TCR sequencing. Adaptive Biotechnologies carried out high-throughput TCR-beta CDR3 sequencing of genomic DNA for most patients. The authors' analysis ran thus. Adaptive's ImmunoSEQ software supplied the TCR sequencing data for approximately 18 patients, while MiXCR and VDJtools were used to process a few other patients. To correct CD4 versus CD8 sorting errors, sequences present in both subsets at a frequency ratio below 5:1 were removed. Because the origin of CDR3 nucleotide sequences shared between donor and recipient could not be assigned, those sequences were removed. At least 2-fold expansion over unstimulated cells and a minimum CFSE-low frequency of 0.002% (template counts) or 0.001% (read counts) were required for clones to be classified as alloreactive. Clones were considered mappable if detected in sequenced pre-transplant spleen, lymph node, or MLR CFSE-low populations of the donor or recipient. The cumulative frequency of alloreactive clones was calculated as a percentage of all sequences, weighted by copy number. This immuneACCESS table, as held by TCRdb, lists in-frame sequences with V and J called but not all clones. Of the missing ones, under half trace to an unresolved V gene in checked studies; the others have no known cause. Clone size and the V and J calls come from that table; the DNA yielded D and trimming. This sample is represented by under 90,000 clones; around 90% of them were singletons. The ten biggest clones cover 3.5% to 5% of the sample.

Reading the label with the study, this specimen's time point is: cells obtained before transplantation from donor or recipient. CD3+CD4+ and CD3+CD8+ populations were FACS-sorted from unstimulated pre-transplant donor and recipient cells taken from spleen or lymph nodes. The rearranged chain carries TRBV27 and TRBJ2-1, with a tentative D gene TRBD2 over 5 matching bases. The receptor comes from a human donor who was the organ donor for an intestinal transplant. The sequences come from unstimulated CD8+ T cells sorted from spleen or lymph node cells, collected before transplant. The CDR3 amino acid sequence is: CASSLSIPGLNNEQFF. Read as DNA, the sequence is TGTGCCAGCAGTTTATCGATCCCGGGGTTAAATAATGAGCAGTTCTTC.